Presented here are 19 T cell receptor beta chains from one specimen sequenced in a study of cytomegalovirus exposure and HLA in healthy donors. The assay was immunoSEQ multiplex PCR, and TCRdb's table has in-frame clones only and misses some. This table holds about 330,000 clones, roughly 87% found once. Material: PBMCs. The receptors here all came from a woman aged 30 to 39 in good health and CMV-seropositive.

The V gene is TRBV5-1, the J gene TRBJ2-1, with D possibly matching TRBD2 (6 bases). CDR3 size: 15 residues. The germline gives CDR1 SGHRS, CDR2 YFSETQ. V lost 2 bases and J 4 bases, leaving 13 bases between the germline ends. CDR3 bases: TGCGCCAGCAGCTTTCCGGACTACCGTTACAATGAGCAGTTCTTC. The encoded protein is CASSFPDYRYNEQFF.

The chain recombines TRBV30 with TRBJ2-5; D is perhaps TRBD2 (6 bases). V was shortened by 6 bases and J by 2 bases, with 16 bases between the two germline ends. The CDR3 sequence is 14 residues long. Germline-derived CDR1 and CDR2 are GTSNPN and SVGIG (reference sequence). The CDR3 is CACISGLWQETQYF. For the CDR3, the DNA is TGTGCCTGTATTTCGGGACTTTGGCAAGAGACCCAGTACTTC.

A single count supports this clone. One junction end disagrees with the germline gene, perhaps due to a read error. The rearrangement joins TRBV11-3 to TRBJ2-7; D possibly matches TRBD1 or TRBD2 (5 bases each). The CDR3 spans 9 residues. Germline V lookup: CDR1 SGHNT, CDR2 YENEEA. CDR3 nucleotide sequence: TGTGCCAGCTACCCGGGACGGACCTTC. Its translation is CASYPGRTF. Using reference TRBV11-3 and TRBJ2-7 for the parts outside the CDR3, the full variable domain is EAGVVQSPRYKIIEKKQPVAFWCNPISGHNTLYWYLQNLGQGPELLIRYENEEAVDDSQLPKDRFSAERLKGVDSTLKIQPAELGDSAVYLCASYPGRTFGPGTRLTVT.

The chain combines TRBV30 with TRBJ1-1; D remains unclear. The CDR3 covers 11 residues. The V end lost 2 bases, the J end lost 8 bases, and 9 bases lay between the germline ends. In germline, CDR1 is GTSNPN, CDR2 SVGIG (reference sequence). The CDR3 sequence: CAWSTWEEAFF. CDR3 nucleotides: TGTGCCTGGAGTACTTGGGAAGAAGCTTTCTTT.

The chain carries TRBV6-6 and TRBJ1-5; D might be TRBD1 (6 bases). Germline V gives CDR1 MNHNY, CDR2 SVGAGI (reference sequence). V was clipped by 6 bases and J by 5 bases, with 14 bases between them. This CDR3 contains 14 residues. CDR3 in amino acids: CASSSGQYDQPQHF. The CDR3 DNA follows: TGTGCCAGCAGCTCCGGACAGTACGATCAGCCCCAGCATTTT.

This chain uses TRBV5-6 with TRBJ2-7; D remains unclear. CDR1 is SGHDT, CDR2 YYEEEE, per germline. Trimming stripped 1 base from V and 3 bases from J, with 8 bases between. This CDR3 spans 13 amino acids. The CDR3 protein is CASSLSLDYEQYF. In DNA, the CDR3 is TGTGCCAGCAGCTTGTCCCTAGACTACGAGCAGTACTTC.

V usage is TRBV30 and J usage is TRBJ2-1; TRBD1 matches at 9 bases. Germline CDR1 is GTSNPN and CDR2 is SVGIG (reference sequence). The CDR3 sequence is 16 residues long. V lost 1 base and J lost 4; bases outside the gene matches: 8. CDR3 DNA sequence: TGTGCCTGGAGTGGGGAACAGGGGGCGTTATACAATGAGCAGTTCTTC. Its translation is CAWSGEQGALYNEQFF.

The V and J genes are TRBV2 and TRBJ2-1; 8 positions match TRBD1. The germline V gene has CDR1 SNHLY and CDR2 FYNNEI. Germline trimming cut 4 bases from V and 1 base from J; bases unmatched to any gene: 6. The CDR3 loop spans 16 amino acids. As DNA, the CDR3 is TGTGCCAGCAGTGGGCTACAGGGGGGTTCCTACAATGAGCAGTTCTTC. This encodes CASSGLQGGSYNEQFF.

This chain uses TRBV2 with TRBJ1-4; D may be TRBD1 (6 bases). Trimming left V 4 bases short and J 0 bases short, with 9 bases between. This CDR3 region has 15 residues. The germline V gene encodes CDR1 SNHLY and CDR2 FYNNEI. The CDR3 DNA follows: TGTGCCAGCAGTGCCGACAGGACAACTAATGAAAAACTGTTTTTT. It is translated as CASSADRTTNEKLFF.

J is TRBJ1-1 and V is TRBV6-1; 7 bases match TRBD1. This CDR3 has 15 amino acids. Looked up from germline, CDR1 is MNHNS and CDR2 is SASEGT. The V segment lost 1 base and the J segment 5 bases; nucleotides outside the gene matches: 7. The DNA for the CDR3 is TGTGCCAGCAGTGAAGGGGACAGAGGAGGGACTGAAGCTTTCTTT. Its protein is CASSEGDRGGTEAFF.

The chain carries TRBV30 and TRBJ2-3; D is possibly TRBD1 or TRBD2 (7 bases each). The germline V and J ends were trimmed by 4 bases and 2 bases, with 22 bases remaining between them. Germline V gives CDR1 GTSNPN, CDR2 SVGIG (reference sequence). The CDR3 is 17 amino acids. In nucleotides, the CDR3 is TGTGCCTGGAAGGGAAGGGGGAGGGGGCTACACACAGATACGCAGTATTTT. Its translation is CAWKGRGRGLHTDTQYF.

V gene TRBV4-3 combines with J gene TRBJ1-1, with D unclear. V lost 1 base and J 5 bases, leaving 11 bases between the germline ends. Germline values: CDR1 LGHNA, CDR2 YSLEER. CDR3 length equals 14 residues. CDR3 in amino acids: CASSQVLGRTEAFF. CDR3 in DNA: TGCGCCAGCAGCCAAGTTCTGGGGAGAACTGAAGCTTTCTTT.

The chain carries TRBV5-8 and TRBJ1-6; possible D gene TRBD1, 6 bases. Germline CDR1 is SGHTS and CDR2 is YDEGEE. V lost 3 bases and J lost 1, with 8 bases in between. The CDR3 runs 15 residues. The CDR3 sequence: CASSWGQSYNSPLHF. The CDR3, as DNA: TGTGCCAGCAGCTGGGGACAATCCTATAATTCACCCCTCCACTTT. Together with reference TRBV5-8 and TRBJ1-6, the CDR3 gives the full variable domain: EAGVTQSPTHLIKTRGQQATLRCSPISGHTSVYWYQQALGLGLQFLLWYDEGEERNRGNFPPRFSGRQFPNYSSELNVNALELEDSALYLCASSWGQSYNSPLHFGNGTRLTVT.

The rearrangement uses TRBV7-2 and TRBJ2-7; 7 bases are shared with TRBD2. The V gene end was trimmed by 0 bases and the J gene end by 2 bases; junction bases not matched to a gene: 1. CDR3 length equals 14 residues. CDR1 and CDR2 (germline): SGHTA, FQGNSA. The CDR3 nucleotides are TGTGCCAGCAGCTTAGCCGCGGGGGCCTACGAGCAGTACTTC. It encodes CASSLAAGAYEQYF.

The chain carries TRBV15 and TRBJ1-2; 8 positions match TRBD1. With 3 bases clipped from V and 8 bases from J, the junction kept 5 bases outside the gene matches. Per germline, CDR1 LNHNV and CDR2 YYDKDF (reference sequence). The CDR3 sequence is 13 residues long. Here the CDR3 DNA reads TGTGCCACCAGCAGGGACAGGGTGACAGGCTACACCTTC. It translates to CATSRDRVTGYTF.

This clone is a singleton in its sample. CDR3 protein: CASRGLAAIEQFF. CDR3 sequence (DNA): TGTGCCAGCCGGGGACTAGCGGCCATCGAGCAGTTCTTC. The chain recombines TRBV6-5 with TRBJ2-1; 11 bases align to TRBD2. This CDR3 has 13 residues. Germline V CDR1 and CDR2: MNHEY, SVGAGI. V trimming: 8 bases; J trimming: 10 bases; junction bases outside the gene matches: 7.

The gene calls are TRBV27 and TRBJ2-5; a weak D match, TRBD2 (6 bases). The V end was cut by 5 bases, the J end by 3 bases, with 10 bases between. The CDR3 consists of 13 residues. Germline V gene data show CDR1 as MNHEY and CDR2 as SMNVEV (reference sequence). CDR3 amino acids: CASSGVAEETQYF. The CDR3 nucleotides read TGTGCCAGCAGTGGCGTAGCGGAAGAGACCCAGTACTTC.

V and J are TRBV6-1 and TRBJ2-7, with 7 positions matching TRBD1. The CDR3 covers 14 residues. Trimming removed 3 bases from V and 5 bases from J; junction bases left unmatched: 7. Germline V gene sequence: CDR1 MNHNS, CDR2 SASEGT. CDR3 nucleotides: TGTGCCAGCAGTGACGCGGACAGGAGCGACGAGCAGTACTTC. It is translated as CASSDADRSDEQYF.

In its sample, this clone was seen once. V gene TRBV27 combines with J gene TRBJ1-1; no clear D gene. Between the trimmed V and J ends, which lost 9 bases and 1 base, there was a span of 6 bases. Germline V gene lookup returns CDR1 MNHEY and CDR2 SMNVEV (reference sequence). The CDR3 has 11 residues. As DNA, the CDR3 is TGTGCCAGTCAACGGAACACTGAAGCTTTCTTT. Protein sequence: CASQRNTEAFF.